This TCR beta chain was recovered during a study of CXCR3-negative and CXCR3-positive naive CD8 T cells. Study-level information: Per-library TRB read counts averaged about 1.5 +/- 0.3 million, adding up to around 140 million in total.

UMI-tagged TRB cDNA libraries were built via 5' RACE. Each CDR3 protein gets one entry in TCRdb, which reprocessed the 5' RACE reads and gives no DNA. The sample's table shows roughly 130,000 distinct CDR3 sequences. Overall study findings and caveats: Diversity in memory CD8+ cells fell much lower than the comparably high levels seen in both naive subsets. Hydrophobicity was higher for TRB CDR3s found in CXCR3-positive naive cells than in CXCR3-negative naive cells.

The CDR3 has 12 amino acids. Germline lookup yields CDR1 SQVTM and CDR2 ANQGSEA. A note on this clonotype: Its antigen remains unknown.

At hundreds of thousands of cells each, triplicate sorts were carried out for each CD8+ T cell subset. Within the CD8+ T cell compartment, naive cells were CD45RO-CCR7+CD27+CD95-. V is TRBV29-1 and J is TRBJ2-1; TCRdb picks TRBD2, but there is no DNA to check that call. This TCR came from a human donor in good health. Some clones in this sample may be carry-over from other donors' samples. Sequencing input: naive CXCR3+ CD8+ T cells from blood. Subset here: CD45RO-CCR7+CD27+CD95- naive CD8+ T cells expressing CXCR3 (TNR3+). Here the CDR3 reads CSVRWAGGEQFF.